One and the same sample provided the 2 T cell receptor beta chains below, sequenced in a study of CD8 T cells in ankylosing spondylitis. TCRdb called the 5' RACE reads again in MiXCR, with one record for every CDR3 protein. Among more than 650,000 distinct CDR3 sequences, approximately 12% were seen once, and the ten largest hold approximately 0.46%. The study's findings and limits: About eight highly homologous variants made up a TCR beta motif that seemed to typify ankylosing spondylitis blood.

These receptors lack a known antigen. Material: blood, either unsorted or a sorted T cell fraction (not recorded which). The source of these receptors is a male donor with ankylosing spondylitis.

In this sample, this clonotype turned up a few times. The chain recombines TRBV5-1 with TRBJ2-3; no firm D call. Germline V gives CDR1 SGHRS, CDR2 YFSETQ. The CDR3 contains 16 residues. Trimming took off 0 bases at V and 0 bases at J, with 11 bases between the two ends. CDR3 DNA: TGCGCCAGCAGCTTGGAGGCGGTAACTAGCACAGATACGCAGTATTTT. It codes for CASSLEAVTSTDTQYF.

This clonotype was counted only a few times. This chain links TRBV2 with TRBJ1-2; no firm D call. The germline V and J ends were trimmed by 5 bases and 11 bases, with 9 bases remaining between them. The length of the CDR3 is 10 residues. Germline V gene lookup returns CDR1 SNHLY and CDR2 FYNNEI. The CDR3 nucleotides read TGTGCCAGCAGTTACGGCGGGTACACCTTC. Translated: CASSYGGYTF.